This T cell receptor (beta chain) came from a study of identical twins. Concerning this clonotype itself: Its antigen is unknown.

One entry per CDR3 protein, called by TCRdb with MiXCR from the 5' RACE reads. The table records over 600,000 distinct CDR3 sequences, about 20% of them present only once. General study points: Models underestimated how often monozygotic twins shared out-of-frame TCR alpha.

These sequences were also reported in another study, on T cells expressing NK-cell markers.

What was sequenced was PBMCs. The clonotype originates from a woman between 18 and 30 years old in good health.

The CDR3 DNA is TGTGCCAGCAGTTTCACAGGGGCCCGCGAGCAGTACTTC. It yields the protein CASSFTGAREQYF. This sequence joins TRBV2 and TRBJ2-7, with TRBD1 identical over 7 bases. The CDR3 runs 13 residues. V dropped 5 bases and J dropped 6; count of bases not matched to a gene: 7. Germline V gene lookup returns CDR1 SNHLY and CDR2 FYNNEI.